The T cell receptor (beta chain) under discussion was sequenced for a study of cytomegalovirus exposure and HLA in healthy donors. The CDR3 totals 16 residues. Germline V CDR1 and CDR2: MNHEY, SMNVEV (reference sequence). Trimming took 4 bases from V and 9 from J; bases not matched to a gene: 12. In the PCR, 60 Vbeta and 13 Jbeta primers were used. The method was immunoSEQ multiplex PCR; TCRdb's version includes in-frame clones alone and lacks a portion of them. The sample contains 150,000 to 200,000 clones, approximately 86% of which appear only once. The V call is TRBV27, the J call TRBJ1-6; the match to TRBD1 covers 7 bases. This TCR was sampled from a young woman in good health and CMV-seronegative. Sequencing used PBMCs. DNA of the CDR3: TGTGCCAGCAGTTCTGGAGGGGGCGGGCGAAGTTCACCCCTCCACTTT. Its translation is CASSSGGGGRSSPLHF.